The 4 T cell receptor beta chains given below trace back to one sample, sequenced in a study of technical replicates of blood from a handful of donors. Assay used: immunoSEQ multiplex PCR; TCRdb lists only in-frame clones, some missing. Of around 80,000 clones in the sample, about 89% are singletons; the top ten hold 0.41%. What was sequenced was T cells isolated from PBMCs. These receptors originate from a human donor in good health.

CDR3: CASRSFRGRAYEQYF. The CDR3 bases are TGTGCCAGCAGGTCCTTTCGGGGGAGGGCCTACGAGCAGTACTTC. The V call is TRBV11-2, the J call TRBJ2-7; 7 nucleotides match TRBD2. J lost 2 bases, V lost 6 bases, and 10 bases had no gene match. This CDR3 contains 15 residues. From germline, CDR1 is SGHAT and CDR2 FQNNGV.

This rearrangement joins TRBV18 to TRBJ2-7; 7 nucleotides align to TRBD2. The length of the CDR3 is 16 residues. V shed 4 bases and J 1 base; nucleotides not matched to a gene: 10. Germline CDR1 KGHSH, CDR2 LQKENI. CDR3 coding DNA: TGTGCCAGCTCACTCGGCGCGGGAGTTAGTTCCTACGAGCAGTACTTC. It translates to CASSLGAGVSSYEQYF.

The chain employs TRBV27 and TRBJ2-7, with 7 nucleotides matching TRBD2. The ends lost 8 bases at V and 0 bases at J; junction bases unmatched: 19. Germline CDR1 reads MNHEY; CDR2 reads SMNVEV (reference sequence). CDR3 length: 18 residues. The CDR3 here is CASGLTDFHRDYSYEQYF. DNA for the CDR3: TGTGCCAGCGGCCTTACGGACTTTCACCGGGACTACTCCTACGAGCAGTACTTC.

In its sample, this clone was seen once. The chain has TRBV5-1 and TRBJ1-3; no firm D call. Trimming pared 4 bases from V and 0 bases from J, leaving 11 bases between. CDR1 and CDR2 from the germline V gene are SGHRS and YFSETQ. The CDR3 runs to 15 residues. The CDR3 loop is CASSPGLISGNTIYF. The CDR3 region has the DNA TGCGCCAGCAGCCCGGGTCTCATCTCTGGAAACACCATATATTTT. Supplemented by reference TRBV5-1 and TRBJ1-3, the full variable domain reads KAGVTQTPRYLIKTRGQQVTLSCSPISGHRSVSWYQQTPGQGLQFLFEYFSETQRNKGNFPGRFSGRQFSNSRSEMNVSTLELGDSALYLCASSPGLISGNTIYFGEGSWLTVV.